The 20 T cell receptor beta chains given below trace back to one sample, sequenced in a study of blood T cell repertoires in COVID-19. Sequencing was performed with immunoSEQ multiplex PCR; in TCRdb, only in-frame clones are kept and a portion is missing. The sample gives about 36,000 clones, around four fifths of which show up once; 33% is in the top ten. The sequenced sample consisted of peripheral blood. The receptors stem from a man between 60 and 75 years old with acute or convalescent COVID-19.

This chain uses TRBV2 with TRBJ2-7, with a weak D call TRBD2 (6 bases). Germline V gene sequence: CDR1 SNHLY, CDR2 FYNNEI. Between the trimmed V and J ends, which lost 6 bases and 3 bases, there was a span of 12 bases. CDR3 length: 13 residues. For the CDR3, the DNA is TGTGCCAGCAGAGACGGGACTGGCTACGAGCAGTACTTC. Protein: CASRDGTGYEQYF.

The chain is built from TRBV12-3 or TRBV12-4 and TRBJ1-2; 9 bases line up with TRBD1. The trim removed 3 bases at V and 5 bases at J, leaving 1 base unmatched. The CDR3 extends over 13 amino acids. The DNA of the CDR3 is TGTGCCAGCAGTTTGGGACAGGGATATGGCTACACCTTC. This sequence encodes CASSLGQGYGYTF.

In nucleotides, the CDR3 is TGTGCCAGTAGTATAGCTGGCAGCTCCTACGAGCAGTACTTC. This gives the protein CASSIAGSSYEQYF. The J gene is TRBJ2-7, the V gene TRBV19, with D uncertain. Germline V lookup: CDR1 LNHDA, CDR2 SQIVND (reference sequence). The CDR3 runs 14 residues. The germline V and J ends were trimmed by 1 base and 0 bases, with 7 bases remaining between them.

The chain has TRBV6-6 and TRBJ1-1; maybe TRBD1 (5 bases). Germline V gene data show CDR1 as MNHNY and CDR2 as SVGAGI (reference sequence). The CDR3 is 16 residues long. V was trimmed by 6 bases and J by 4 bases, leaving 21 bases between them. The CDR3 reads CASSYPPGYKGTEAFF. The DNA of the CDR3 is TGTGCCAGCAGCTATCCTCCAGGGTACAAAGGCACTGAAGCTTTCTTT.

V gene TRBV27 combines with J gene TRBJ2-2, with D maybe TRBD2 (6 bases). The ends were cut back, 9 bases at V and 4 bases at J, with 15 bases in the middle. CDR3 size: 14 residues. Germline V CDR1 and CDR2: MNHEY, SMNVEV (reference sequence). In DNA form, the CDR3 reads TGTGCCAGTCAGTATGGGGGGAGCACCGGGGAGCTGTTTTTT. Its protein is CASQYGGSTGELFF.

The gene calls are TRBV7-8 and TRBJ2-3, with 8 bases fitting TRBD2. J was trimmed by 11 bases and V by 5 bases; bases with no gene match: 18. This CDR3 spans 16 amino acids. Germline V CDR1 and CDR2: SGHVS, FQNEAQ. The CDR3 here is CASSPASREGPGGQYF. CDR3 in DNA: TGTGCCAGCAGCCCCGCCAGTCGGGAGGGCCCTGGGGGGCAGTATTTT.

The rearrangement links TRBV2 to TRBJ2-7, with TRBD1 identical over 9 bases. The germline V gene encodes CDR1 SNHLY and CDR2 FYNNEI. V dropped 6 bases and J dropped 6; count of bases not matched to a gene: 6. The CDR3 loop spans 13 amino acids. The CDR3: CASRKGQGGEQYF. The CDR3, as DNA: TGTGCCAGCAGGAAGGGACAGGGTGGCGAGCAGTACTTC.

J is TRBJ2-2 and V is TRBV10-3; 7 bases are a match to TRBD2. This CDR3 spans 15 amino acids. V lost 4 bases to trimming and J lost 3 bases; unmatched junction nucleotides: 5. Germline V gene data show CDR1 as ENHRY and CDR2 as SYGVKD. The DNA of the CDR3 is TGTGCCATCAGTGGTGGACTAGACGACACCGGGGAGCTGTTTTTT. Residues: CAISGGLDDTGELFF.

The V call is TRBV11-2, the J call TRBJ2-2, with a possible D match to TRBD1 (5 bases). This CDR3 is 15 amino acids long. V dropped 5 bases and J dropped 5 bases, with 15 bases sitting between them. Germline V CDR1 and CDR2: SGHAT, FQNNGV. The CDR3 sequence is CASSNRRTATGELFF. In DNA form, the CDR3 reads TGTGCCAGCAGCAACAGGAGAACGGCGACCGGGGAGCTGTTTTTT.

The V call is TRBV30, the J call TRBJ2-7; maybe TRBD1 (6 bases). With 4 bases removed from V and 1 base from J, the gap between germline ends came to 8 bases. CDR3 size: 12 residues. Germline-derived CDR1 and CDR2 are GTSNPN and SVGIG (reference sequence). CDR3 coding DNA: TGTGCCTGGACAGGGGCATCCTACGAGCAGTACTTC. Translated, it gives CAWTGASYEQYF.

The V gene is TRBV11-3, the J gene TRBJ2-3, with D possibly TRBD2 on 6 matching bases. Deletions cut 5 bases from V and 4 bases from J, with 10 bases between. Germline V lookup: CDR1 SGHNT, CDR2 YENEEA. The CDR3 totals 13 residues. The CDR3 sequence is CASSVRLADTQYF. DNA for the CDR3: TGTGCCAGCAGCGTAAGACTAGCAGATACGCAGTATTTT.

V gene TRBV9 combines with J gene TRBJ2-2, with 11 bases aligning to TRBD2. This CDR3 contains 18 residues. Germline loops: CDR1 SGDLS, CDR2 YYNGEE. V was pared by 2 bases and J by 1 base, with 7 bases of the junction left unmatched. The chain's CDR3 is CASSVVMGTSGNTGELFF. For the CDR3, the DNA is TGTGCCAGCAGCGTTGTTATGGGGACTAGCGGGAACACCGGGGAGCTGTTTTTT.

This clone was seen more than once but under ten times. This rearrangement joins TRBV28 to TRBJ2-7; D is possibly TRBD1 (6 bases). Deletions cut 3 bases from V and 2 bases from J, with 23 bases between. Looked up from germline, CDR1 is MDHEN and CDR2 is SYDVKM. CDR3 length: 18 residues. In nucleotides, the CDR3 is TGTGCCAGCAGTTTTGTCTCTTTTGCGGCAGGGGAGACCTACGAGCAGTACTTC. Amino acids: CASSFVSFAAGETYEQYF. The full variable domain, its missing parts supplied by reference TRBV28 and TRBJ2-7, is DVKVTQSSRYLVKRTGEKVFLECVQDMDHENMFWYRQDPGLGLRLIYFSYDVKMKEKGDIPEGYSVSREKKERFSLILESASTNQTSMYLCASSFVSFAAGETYEQYFGPGTRLTVT.

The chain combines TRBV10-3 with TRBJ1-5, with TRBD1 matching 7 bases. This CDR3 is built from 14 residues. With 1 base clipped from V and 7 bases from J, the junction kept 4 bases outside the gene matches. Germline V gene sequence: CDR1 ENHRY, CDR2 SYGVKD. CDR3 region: CAISEYRGGQPQHF. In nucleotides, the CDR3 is TGTGCCATCAGTGAGTACAGGGGTGGCCAGCCCCAGCATTTT.

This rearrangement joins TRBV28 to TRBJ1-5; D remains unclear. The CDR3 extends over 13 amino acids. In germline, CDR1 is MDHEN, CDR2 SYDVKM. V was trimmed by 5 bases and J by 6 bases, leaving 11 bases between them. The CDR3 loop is CASSPAGAQPQHF. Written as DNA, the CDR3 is TGTGCCAGCAGTCCTGCCGGTGCTCAGCCCCAGCATTTT.

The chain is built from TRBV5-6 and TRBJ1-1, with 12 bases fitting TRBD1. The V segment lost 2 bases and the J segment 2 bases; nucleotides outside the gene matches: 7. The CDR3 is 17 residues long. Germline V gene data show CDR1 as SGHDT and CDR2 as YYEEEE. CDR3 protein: CASSLAGTGGPNTEAFF. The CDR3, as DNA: TGTGCCAGCAGCTTAGCCGGGACAGGGGGCCCAAACACTGAAGCTTTCTTT.

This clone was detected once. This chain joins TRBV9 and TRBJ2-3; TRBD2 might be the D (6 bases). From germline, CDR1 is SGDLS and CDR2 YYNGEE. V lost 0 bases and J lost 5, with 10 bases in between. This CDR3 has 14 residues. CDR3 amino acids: CASSVGGSGDTQYF. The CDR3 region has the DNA TGTGCCAGCAGCGTAGGAGGTAGCGGAGATACGCAGTATTTT.

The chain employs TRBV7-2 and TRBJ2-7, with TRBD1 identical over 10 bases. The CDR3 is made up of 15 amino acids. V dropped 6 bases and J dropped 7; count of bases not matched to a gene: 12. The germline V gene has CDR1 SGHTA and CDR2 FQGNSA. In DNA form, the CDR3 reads TGTGCCAGCAGACTGACAGGGGGCAGTAGTTGGGAGCAGTACTTC. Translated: CASRLTGGSSWEQYF.

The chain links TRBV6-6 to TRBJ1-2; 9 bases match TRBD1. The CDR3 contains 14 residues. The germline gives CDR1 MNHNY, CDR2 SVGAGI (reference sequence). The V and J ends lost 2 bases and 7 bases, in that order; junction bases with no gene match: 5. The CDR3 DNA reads TGTGCCAGCAGTTACGGACAGGGGCGAGGTGGCTACACCTTC. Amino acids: CASSYGQGRGGYTF.

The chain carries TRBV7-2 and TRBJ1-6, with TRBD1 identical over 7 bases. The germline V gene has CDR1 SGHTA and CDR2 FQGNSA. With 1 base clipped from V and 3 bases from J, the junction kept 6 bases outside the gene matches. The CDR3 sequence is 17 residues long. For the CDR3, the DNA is TGTGCCAGCAGCTTAGAGCCGGGACAGCACTATAATTCACCCCTCCACTTT. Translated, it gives CASSLEPGQHYNSPLHF.